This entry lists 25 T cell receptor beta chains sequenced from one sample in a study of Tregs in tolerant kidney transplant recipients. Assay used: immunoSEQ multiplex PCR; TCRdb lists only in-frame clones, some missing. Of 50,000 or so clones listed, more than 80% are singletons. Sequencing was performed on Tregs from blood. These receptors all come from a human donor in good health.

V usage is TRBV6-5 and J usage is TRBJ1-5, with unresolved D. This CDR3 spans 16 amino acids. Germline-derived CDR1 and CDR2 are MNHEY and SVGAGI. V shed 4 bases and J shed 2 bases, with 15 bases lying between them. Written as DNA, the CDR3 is TGTGCCAGCAGTTCCCTCCGGGTAGTGGGCAATCAGCCCCAGCATTTT. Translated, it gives CASSSLRVVGNQPQHF.

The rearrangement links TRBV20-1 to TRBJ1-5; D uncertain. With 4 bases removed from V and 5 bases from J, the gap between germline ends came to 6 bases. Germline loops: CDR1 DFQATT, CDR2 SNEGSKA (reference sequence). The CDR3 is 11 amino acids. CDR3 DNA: TGCAGTGCTACCAGCGATCAGCCCCAGCATTTT. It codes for CSATSDQPQHF.

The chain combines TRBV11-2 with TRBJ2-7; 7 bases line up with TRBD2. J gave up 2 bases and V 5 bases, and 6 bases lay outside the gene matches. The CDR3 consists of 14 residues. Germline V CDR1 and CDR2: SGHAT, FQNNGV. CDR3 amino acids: CASSPPAGPYEQYF. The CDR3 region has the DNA TGTGCCAGCAGCCCACCAGCGGGACCCTACGAGCAGTACTTC.

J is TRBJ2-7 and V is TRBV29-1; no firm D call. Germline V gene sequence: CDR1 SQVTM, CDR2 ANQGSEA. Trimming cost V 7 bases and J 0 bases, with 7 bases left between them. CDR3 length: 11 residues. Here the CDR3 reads CSDSISYEQYF. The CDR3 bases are TGCAGCGACTCAATCTCCTACGAGCAGTACTTC.

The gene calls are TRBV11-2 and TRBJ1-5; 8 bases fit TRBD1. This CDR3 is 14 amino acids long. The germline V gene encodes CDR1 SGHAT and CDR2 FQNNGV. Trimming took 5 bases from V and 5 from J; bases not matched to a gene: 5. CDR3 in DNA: TGTGCCAGCAGCCGGACAGGGAGGGATCAGCCCCAGCATTTT. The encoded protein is CASSRTGRDQPQHF. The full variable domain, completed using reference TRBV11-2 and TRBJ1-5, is EAGVAQSPRYKIIEKRQSVAFWCNPISGHATLYWYQQILGQGPKLLIQFQNNGVVDDSQLPKDRFSAERLKGVDSTLKIQPAKLEDSAVYLCASSRTGRDQPQHFGDGTRLSIL.

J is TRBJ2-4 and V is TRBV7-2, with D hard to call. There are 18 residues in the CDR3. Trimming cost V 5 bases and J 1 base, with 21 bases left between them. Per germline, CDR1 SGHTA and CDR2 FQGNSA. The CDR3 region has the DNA TGTGCCAGCAGCGCACTCCTCACTTGGACCTGGGCCAAAAACATTCAGTACTTC. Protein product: CASSALLTWTWAKNIQYF. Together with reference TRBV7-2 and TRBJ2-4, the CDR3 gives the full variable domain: GAGVSQSPSNKVTEKGKDVELRCDPISGHTALYWYRQSLGQGLEFLIYFQGNSAPDKSGLPSDRFSAERTGGSVSTLTIQRTQQEDSAVYLCASSALLTWTWAKNIQYFGAGTRLSVL.

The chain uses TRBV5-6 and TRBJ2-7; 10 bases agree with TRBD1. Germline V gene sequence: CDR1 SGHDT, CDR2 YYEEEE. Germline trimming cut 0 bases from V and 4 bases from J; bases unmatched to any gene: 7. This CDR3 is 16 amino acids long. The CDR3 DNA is TGTGCCAGCAGCTTGGCCTTAGACAGGGGGCAATACGAGCAGTACTTC. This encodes CASSLALDRGQYEQYF.

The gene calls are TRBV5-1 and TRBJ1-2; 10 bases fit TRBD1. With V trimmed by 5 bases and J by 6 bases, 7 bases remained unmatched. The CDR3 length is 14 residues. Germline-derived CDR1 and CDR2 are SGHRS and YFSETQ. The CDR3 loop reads CASSLTGGEDGYTF. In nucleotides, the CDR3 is TGCGCCAGCAGTTTGACAGGGGGCGAGGATGGCTACACCTTC.

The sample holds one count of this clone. The DNA for the CDR3 is TGTGCCAGCAGCTTAGCGGGGGGACCCTACGAGCAGTACTTC. Amino acids: CASSLAGGPYEQYF. This chain links TRBV7-8 with TRBJ2-5, with TRBD2 as a possible D gene (6 bases). The J call could be wrong; TRBJ2-7 is a better fit for the DNA end. Germline V CDR1 and CDR2: SGHVS, FQNEAQ. The CDR3 spans 14 residues.

CDR3 sequence (DNA): TGTGCCAGCAGCTTAAACGCTCAAGGGAATCAGCCCCAGCATTTT. As protein: CASSLNAQGNQPQHF. The J gene is TRBJ1-5, the V gene TRBV11-2; D unclear. Germline V gene sequence: CDR1 SGHAT, CDR2 FQNNGV. The V and J ends lost 2 bases and 4 bases respectively, with 12 bases between them. The CDR3 is 15 amino acids.

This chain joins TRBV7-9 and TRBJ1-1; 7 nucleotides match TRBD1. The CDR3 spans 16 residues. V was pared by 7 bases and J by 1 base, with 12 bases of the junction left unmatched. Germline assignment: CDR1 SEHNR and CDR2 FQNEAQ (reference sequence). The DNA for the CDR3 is TGTGCCAGCACCCCATTGAGGCAGGGGGGGAACACTGAAGCTTTCTTT. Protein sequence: CASTPLRQGGNTEAFF.

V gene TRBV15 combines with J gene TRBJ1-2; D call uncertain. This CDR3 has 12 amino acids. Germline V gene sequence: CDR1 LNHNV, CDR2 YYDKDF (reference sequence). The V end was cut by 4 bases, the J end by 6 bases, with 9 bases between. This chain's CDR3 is CATSKLEHGYTF. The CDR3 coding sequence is TGTGCCACCAGCAAGCTGGAGCATGGCTACACCTTC.

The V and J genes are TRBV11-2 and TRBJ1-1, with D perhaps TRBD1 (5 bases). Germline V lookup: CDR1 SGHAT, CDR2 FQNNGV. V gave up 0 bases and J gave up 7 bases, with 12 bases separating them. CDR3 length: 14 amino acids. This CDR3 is CASSLDHGGLEAFF. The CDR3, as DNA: TGTGCCAGCAGCTTAGACCACGGGGGACTTGAAGCTTTCTTT.

CDR3 DNA sequence: TGCGCCAGCAGTGAGCAGCGGGGGGCCACAGATACGCAGTATTTT. This encodes CASSEQRGATDTQYF. The chain carries TRBV10-2 and TRBJ2-3; the match to TRBD2 covers 9 bases. This CDR3 is built from 15 residues. Germline CDR1 WSHSY, CDR2 SAAADI. J lost 2 bases, V lost 2 bases, and 2 bases had no gene match.

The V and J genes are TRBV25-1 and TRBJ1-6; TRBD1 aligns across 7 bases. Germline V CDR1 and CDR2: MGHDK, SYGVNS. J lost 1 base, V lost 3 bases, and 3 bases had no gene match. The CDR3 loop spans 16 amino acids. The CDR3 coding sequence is TGTGCCAGCAGTGATAGACAGGGATCCTATAATTCACCCCTCCACTTT. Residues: CASSDRQGSYNSPLHF.

The CDR3 DNA sequence: TGTGCCACCAGCAGAGTGCAGGATCTAGCCAAAAACATTCAGTACTTC. Translating gives CATSRVQDLAKNIQYF. This sequence joins TRBV15 and TRBJ2-4; D is uncertain. CDR3 size: 16 residues. The V end lost 1 base, the J end lost 0 bases, and 10 bases lay between the germline ends. CDR1 is LNHNV, CDR2 YYDKDF, per germline (reference sequence).

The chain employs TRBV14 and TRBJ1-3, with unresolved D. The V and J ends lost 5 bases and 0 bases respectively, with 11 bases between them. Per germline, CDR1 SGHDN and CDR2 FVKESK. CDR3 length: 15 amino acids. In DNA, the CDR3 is TGTGCCAGCAGCGCCCTTCAGTACTCTGGAAACACCATATATTTT. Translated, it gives CASSALQYSGNTIYF.

In DNA, the CDR3 is TGTGCCAGCAGGGGAACCGGGACAGGAGAGGAAAAACTGTTTTTT. Its translation: CASRGTGTGEEKLFF. This chain links TRBV27 with TRBJ1-4, with 8 bases matching TRBD1. This CDR3 is 15 amino acids long. CDR1 and CDR2 from the germline V gene are MNHEY and SMNVEV (reference sequence). Trimming cost V 6 bases and J 8 bases; bases outside gene matches: 11.

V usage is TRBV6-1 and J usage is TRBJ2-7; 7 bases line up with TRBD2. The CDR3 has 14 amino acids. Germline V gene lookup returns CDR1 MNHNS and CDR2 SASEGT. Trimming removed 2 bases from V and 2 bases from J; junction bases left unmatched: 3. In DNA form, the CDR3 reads TGTGCCAGCAGTGAATGGGGGGGTCCCTACGAGCAGTACTTC. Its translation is CASSEWGGPYEQYF.

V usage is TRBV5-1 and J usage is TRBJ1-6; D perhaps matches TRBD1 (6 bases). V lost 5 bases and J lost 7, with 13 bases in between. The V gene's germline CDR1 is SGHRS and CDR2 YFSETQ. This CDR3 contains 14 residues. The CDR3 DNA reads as TGCGCCAGCAGGGACCCGGGACAAAATTCACCCCTCCACTTT. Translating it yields CASRDPGQNSPLHF.

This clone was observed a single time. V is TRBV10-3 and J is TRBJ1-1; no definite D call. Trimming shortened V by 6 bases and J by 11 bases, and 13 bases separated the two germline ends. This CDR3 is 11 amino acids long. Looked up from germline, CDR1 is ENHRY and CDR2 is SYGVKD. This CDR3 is CAIRALNQAFF. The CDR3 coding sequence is TGTGCCATCAGAGCCCTGAATCAGGCTTTCTTT.

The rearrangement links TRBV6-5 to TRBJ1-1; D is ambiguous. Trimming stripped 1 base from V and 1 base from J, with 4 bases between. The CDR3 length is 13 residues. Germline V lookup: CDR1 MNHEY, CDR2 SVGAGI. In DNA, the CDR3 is TGTGCCAGCAGTTACTTAGGGAACACTGAAGCTTTCTTT. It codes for CASSYLGNTEAFF.

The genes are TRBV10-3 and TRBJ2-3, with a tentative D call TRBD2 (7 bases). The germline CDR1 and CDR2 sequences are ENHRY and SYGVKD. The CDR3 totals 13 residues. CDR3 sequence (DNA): TGTGCGGGGGCGCTAGCGGACACAGATACGCAGTATTTT. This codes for CAGALADTDTQYF.

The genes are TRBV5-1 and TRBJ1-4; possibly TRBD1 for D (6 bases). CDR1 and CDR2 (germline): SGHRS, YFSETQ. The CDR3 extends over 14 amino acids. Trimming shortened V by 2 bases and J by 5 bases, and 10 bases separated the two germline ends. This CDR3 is CASSFGTKNEKLFF. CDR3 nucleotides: TGCGCCAGCAGCTTCGGGACAAAGAATGAAAAACTGTTTTTT.

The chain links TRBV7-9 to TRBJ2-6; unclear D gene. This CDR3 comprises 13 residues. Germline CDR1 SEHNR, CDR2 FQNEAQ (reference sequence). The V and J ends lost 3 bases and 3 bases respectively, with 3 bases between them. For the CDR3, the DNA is TGTGCCAGCAGCTTCAGTGGGGCCAACGTCCTGACTTTC. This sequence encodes CASSFSGANVLTF.